The TCR beta chain under discussion was sequenced for a study of long-term antiretroviral therapy in people with HIV. Overall study results and limits: Repertoire dominance by clones expanded before ART was seen at all time points. ART was followed by higher diversity that remained below transplant donor controls.

None of the participants with HIV were treated outside the United States. This clone was seen a handful of times. Its antigen is unidentified. Survey level was the resolution at which the v3.0 immunoSEQ assay ran. Generated by immunoSEQ multiplex PCR, the TCRdb table keeps only in-frame clones and is missing some. The sample has approximately 20,000 clones; 79% are singletons. This CDR3 spans 12 amino acids. V gave up 5 bases and J gave up 2 bases, with 4 bases separating them. Germline-derived CDR1 and CDR2 are MNHEY and SMNVEV (reference sequence). The chain has TRBV27 and TRBJ2-1; D unresolved. The source of this sequence is a woman between 35 and 50 years old with HIV. Sequences were derived from unsorted PBMCs, sampled 4.1 years after starting antiretroviral therapy. The CDR3 bases are TGTGCCAGCAGTAATACCTACAATGAGCAGTTCTTC. This encodes CASSNTYNEQFF.